Sequencing of this TCR beta chain was carried out in a study of blood T cell repertoires in COVID-19. On the study more broadly: The study drew acute and convalescent COVID-19 samples from the United States, Italy and Spain. T cells, B-cell-depleted T cells, or PBMCs provided the cDNA or gDNA that served as material.

Authors' methods: Quantification of nucleated cells was approximated via reference gene primer amplification. This table comes from immunoSEQ multiplex PCR, and its TCRdb copy is limited to in-frame clones, with some not included. D and trimming come from the DNA, and the V and J calls and clone size come from that table. The repertoire holds about 300,000 clones, with about 87% as singletons. The CDR3 has 14 amino acids. CDR1 is MNHNY and CDR2 is SVGAGI in the germline V gene (reference sequence). With 8 bases clipped from V and 4 bases from J, the junction kept 3 bases outside the gene matches. Sequencing was done on a sample of peripheral blood. This clonotype was sampled from a woman between 25 and 40 years old who had recovered from COVID-19. The V and J genes are TRBV6-6 and TRBJ2-4; 12 bases are a match to TRBD2. CDR3 nucleotide sequence: TGTGCCAGCCAGACTAGCGGGGGAAAAAACATTCAGTACTTC. As protein: CASQTSGGKNIQYF.